The rows below give T cell receptor beta chains drawn from one sample of a study of OX40 agonist ivuxolimab in advanced cancers. TCRdb's copy holds only in-frame clones and misses some; the assay was immunoSEQ multiplex PCR. This table holds about 45,000 clones, 65% to 85% found once. Sequences were derived from CD4+ or CD8+ T cells sorted from blood, sampled in a trial of the OX40 agonist ivuxolimab. These receptors came from an adult with an advanced solid tumor such as melanoma, head and neck, liver or kidney cancer. CDR3s include the opening cysteine and the closing phenylalanine or tryptophan. The D gene is left open where the match is weak. Clone size appears in some rows only: once, few, many, or a class for an expanded clone.

clone_size	j_call	v_call	d_call	cdr3_nt	cdr3_aa
NA	TRBJ2-7	TRBV5-1	TRBD2	TGCGCCAGCAGCTTGGGCTTCGGACTAGCGGGAAGCTCCTACGAGCAGTACTTC	CASSLGFGLAGSSYEQYF
NA	TRBJ2-7	TRBV5-4	TRBD2	TGTGCCAGCAGCTTGGGGCGGGGTAGCGGGAGAGGTGGTAGCTCCTACGAGCAGTACTTC	CASSLGRGSGRGGSSYEQYF
NA	TRBJ2-5	TRBV5-1	NA	TGCGCCAGCAGCCACCAAGAGACCCAGTACTTC	CASSHQETQYF
NA	TRBJ2-2	TRBV7-9	TRBD1	TGTGCCAGCAGCTTAGAATGGGGACAGGGTGCCGGGGAGCTGTTTTTT	CASSLEWGQGAGELFF
NA	TRBJ2-4	TRBV12-5	NA	TGTGCTAGTGGTTCGGACTTAGCCAAAAACATTCAGTACTTC	CASGSDLAKNIQYF
NA	TRBJ1-2	TRBV11-1	NA	TGTGCCAGCAGCTTAGACGGGACCTATGGCTACACCTTC	CASSLDGTYGYTF
NA	TRBJ2-5	TRBV7-6	NA	TGTGCCAGCAGCCCGGCGGAGGGGACCCAGTACTTC	CASSPAEGTQYF
NA	TRBJ2-2	TRBV5-1	NA	TGCGCCAGCAGCTTGGGAGCGGGCACCGGGGAGCTGTTTTTT	CASSLGAGTGELFF
NA	TRBJ2-1	TRBV15	NA	TGTGCCACCAGCAGAGGCTCGGGACCCAGAGACAATGAGCAGTTCTTC	CATSRGSGPRDNEQFF
NA	TRBJ2-1	TRBV4-3	TRBD2	TGCGCCAGCAGCCAAGCGGGAGGGAACAATGAGCAGTTCTTC	CASSQAGGNNEQFF
NA	TRBJ1-1	TRBV19	NA	TGTGCCAGTAGTACTCCAGTGAACACTGAAGCTTTCTTT	CASSTPVNTEAFF
once	TRBJ2-5	TRBV4-3	TRBD2	TGCGCCAGCAGCCAACAGACTAGCGGGATAGAGACCCAGTACTTC	CASSQQTSGIETQYF
NA	TRBJ2-7	TRBV7-9	NA	TGTGCCAGCAGCCCTAGTGGGAGTTCCTACGAGCAGTACTTC	CASSPSGSSYEQYF
NA	TRBJ2-5	TRBV7-9	NA	TGTGCCAGCAGCTTCGTCCAGGGAATAGAGACCCAGTACTTC	CASSFVQGIETQYF
few	TRBJ1-1	TRBV6-6	NA	TGTGCCACCTCGGCCGACAGGAGGAACACTGAAGCTTTCTTT	CATSADRRNTEAFF
NA	TRBJ2-1	TRBV6-1	NA	TGTGCCAGCCAACCCAGGGGCTCCTACAATGAGCAGTTCTTC	CASQPRGSYNEQFF
few	TRBJ2-5	TRBV7-2	TRBD1	TGTGCCAGCAGCTTAAACAGGGGGCTTTGGGAGACCCAGTACTTC	CASSLNRGLWETQYF
NA	TRBJ2-3	TRBV11-3	NA	TGTGCCAGCAGCGAAGGGAGGCCGGTTAGGGATACGCAGTATTTT	CASSEGRPVRDTQYF
NA	TRBJ1-2	TRBV28	NA	TGTGCCAGCAGTTCCGGACGAACTATCGGCTACACCTTC	CASSSGRTIGYTF
NA	TRBJ2-7	TRBV6-1	TRBD2	TGTGCCAGCAGTGAACACGGTAGCGGGAAGATCGAGCAGTACTTC	CASSEHGSGKIEQYF
NA	TRBJ1-5	TRBV5-8	NA	TGTGCCAGCAGCTCATATACACAGGGCCGTCAGCCCCAGCATTTT	CASSSYTQGRQPQHF
NA	TRBJ2-5	TRBV27	NA	TGTGCCAGCAGTCCAGGCAGTGGGGCTACTAAGGAGACCCAGTACTTC	CASSPGSGATKETQYF
NA	TRBJ1-1	TRBV19	NA	TGTGCCAGTACCTCACTAAGGGGGAACACTGAAGCTTTCTTT	CASTSLRGNTEAFF
NA	TRBJ2-5	TRBV28	TRBD2	TGTGCCAGCAGGGGCGGGACTAGCGGGAGTAAGACCCAGTACTTC	CASRGGTSGSKTQYF
NA	TRBJ2-1	TRBV30	NA	TGTGCCTGGAGTCAAGGGGTTGTCTACAATGAGCAGTTCTTC	CAWSQGVVYNEQFF
few	TRBJ2-1	TRBV4-1	TRBD1	TGCGCCAGCAGCCAAGGAAACAGGGGGCTTCGCAATGAGCAGTTCTTC	CASSQGNRGLRNEQFF
NA	TRBJ2-1	TRBV18	TRBD2	TGTGCCAGCTCACCGACTAGCGGGAGGACTACGAATGAGCAGTTCTTC	CASSPTSGRTTNEQFF
NA	TRBJ1-6	TRBV11-2	NA	TGTGCCAGCAGCTTAGATCCGAATTCACCCCTCCACTTT	CASSLDPNSPLHF
NA	TRBJ2-6	TRBV7-9	NA	TGTGCCAGCAGCAACAGGGTTTCCCCTGGGGCCAACGTCCTGACTTTC	CASSNRVSPGANVLTF
NA	TRBJ1-1	TRBV15	NA	TGTGCCACCAGCAGACGCAGTGAAAGCACTGAAGCTTTCTTT	CATSRRSESTEAFF
NA	TRBJ2-5	TRBV5-4	NA	TGTGCCAGCAGCCTGAAAAGGCTAGCGAAAGAGACCCAGTACTTC	CASSLKRLAKETQYF
few	TRBJ1-1	TRBV30	NA	TGTGCCTGGAGTGGGACAGTGAACACTGAAGCTTTCTTT	CAWSGTVNTEAFF
NA	TRBJ1-6	TRBV19	NA	TGTGCCAGTACCACAACAGGTCCCAATTCACCCCTCCACTTT	CASTTTGPNSPLHF
NA	TRBJ1-1	TRBV7-9	NA	TGTGCCAGCAGCTTAAACCCCCCCAGTGAAGCTTTCTTT	CASSLNPPSEAFF
NA	TRBJ2-7	TRBV28	NA	TGTGCCAGCGAGGGTCGCAACTACGAGCAGTACTTC	CASEGRNYEQYF
NA	TRBJ2-3	TRBV4-1	TRBD2	TGCGCCAGCAGAACAGGGACTAGCGGAGGATTGACGACAGATACGCAGTATTTT	CASRTGTSGGLTTDTQYF
NA	TRBJ1-4	TRBV18	NA	TGTGCCAGCTCCCGGGGTGCAACTAATGAAAAACTGTTTTTT	CASSRGATNEKLFF